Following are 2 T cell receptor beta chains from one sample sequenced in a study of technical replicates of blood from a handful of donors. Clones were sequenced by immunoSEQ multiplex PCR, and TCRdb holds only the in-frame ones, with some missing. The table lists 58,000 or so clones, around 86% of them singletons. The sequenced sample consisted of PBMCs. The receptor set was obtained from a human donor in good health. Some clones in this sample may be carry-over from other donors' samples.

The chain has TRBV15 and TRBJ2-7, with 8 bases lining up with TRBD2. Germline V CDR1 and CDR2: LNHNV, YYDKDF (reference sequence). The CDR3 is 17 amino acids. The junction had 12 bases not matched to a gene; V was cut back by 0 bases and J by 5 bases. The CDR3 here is CATSRDRGLALEHEQYF. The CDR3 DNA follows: TGTGCCACCAGCAGAGATCGCGGACTAGCATTGGAACACGAGCAGTACTTC.

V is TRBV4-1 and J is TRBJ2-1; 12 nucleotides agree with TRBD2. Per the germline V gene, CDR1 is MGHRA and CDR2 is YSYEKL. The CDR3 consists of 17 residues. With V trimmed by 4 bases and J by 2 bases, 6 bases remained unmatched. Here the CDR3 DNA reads TGCGCCAGCAGCCGTGGACTAGCGGGGCCAGCCTACAATGAGCAGTTCTTC. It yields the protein CASSRGLAGPAYNEQFF.